Described below is a single T cell receptor (beta chain) sequence and its context. Its antigen is not identified. This specimen comes from a study of siplizumab effects on memory and regulatory T cells. Study-wide findings and caveats: In controls, 26.9% of mappable alloreactive CD4+ clones were Treg-derived on average, versus roughly 69% with siplizumab. Naive or memory phenotype assignment was not possible for roughly 75-96% of proliferating CD4+ or CD8+ clones. Alloreactive sequences tracing back to unstimulated CD4+ memory cells fell significantly with siplizumab. The suppressive capacity of proliferating Tregs from siplizumab cultures remained unconfirmed.

Between the trimmed V and J ends, which lost 0 bases and 1 base, there was a span of 7 bases. The length of the CDR3 is 15 residues. Germline-derived CDR1 and CDR2 are SGHKS and YYEKEE (reference sequence). Method: immunoSEQ multiplex PCR; TCRdb's copy keeps in-frame clones and lacks some. The sample yields roughly 120,000 clones, around 94% seen once. This clonotype was sampled from a human donor in good health. This chain connects TRBV5-5 to TRBJ2-2, with D unresolved. Sequenced input: non-Treg CD4+ T cells sorted from blood. The DNA of the CDR3 is TGTGCCAGCAGCTTGGACCACAGGAACACCGGGGAGCTGTTTTTT. Residues: CASSLDHRNTGELFF.